The 9 T cell receptor beta chains below were found in one sample sequenced in a study of blood T cell repertoires in COVID-19. Here immunoSEQ multiplex PCR was the method, and the copy in TCRdb shows in-frame clones only, minus some. In the table there are about 140,000 clones, roughly 84% of which are singletons. The sequenced sample consisted of peripheral blood. These receptors were collected from an older woman with acute or convalescent COVID-19.

Only a few counts were recorded for this clone. The rearrangement joins TRBV4-1 to TRBJ2-1; a weak D match, TRBD1 (6 bases). V lost 2 bases to trimming and J lost 10 bases, with 15 bases between them. Germline lookup yields CDR1 MGHRA and CDR2 YSYEKL. The CDR3 runs 14 residues. The CDR3 coding sequence is TGCGCCAGCAGCCAAAAAGACAGGAAAAAAGAGCAGTTCTTC. Its translation: CASSQKDRKKEQFF.

The CDR3 region has the DNA TGTGCCAGCAGGAGTTTCTACAGGGGGCCTACTGGGGCCAACGTCCTGACTTTC. This translates into CASRSFYRGPTGANVLTF. The chain carries TRBV27 and TRBJ2-6, with 9 bases aligning to TRBD1. The V and J ends lost 6 bases and 2 bases, in that order; junction bases with no gene match: 11. This CDR3 contains 18 residues. The germline gives CDR1 MNHEY, CDR2 SMNVEV (reference sequence).

The CDR3 DNA follows: TGCGCCAGCAGCCTCCCAGACAGCCAAGAGACCCAGTACTTC. Translation: CASSLPDSQETQYF. V gene TRBV5-1 combines with J gene TRBJ2-5, with D perhaps TRBD1 (5 bases). Germline loops: CDR1 SGHRS, CDR2 YFSETQ. V dropped 4 bases and J dropped 1 base, with 11 bases sitting between them. This CDR3 has 14 amino acids. The full variable domain, rest sourced from reference TRBV5-1 and TRBJ2-5, is KAGVTQTPRYLIKTRGQQVTLSCSPISGHRSVSWYQQTPGQGLQFLFEYFSETQRNKGNFPGRFSGRQFSNSRSEMNVSTLELGDSALYLCASSLPDSQETQYFGPGTRLLVL.

V usage is TRBV5-4 and J usage is TRBJ2-5; a possible D gene is TRBD2 (7 bases). The V end was cut by 4 bases, the J end by 3 bases, with 16 bases between. This CDR3 is 15 amino acids long. Germline V lookup: CDR1 SGHNT, CDR2 YYREEE (reference sequence). For the CDR3, the DNA is TGTGCCAGCAGCGCGCCGGGGGGCAGGAAAGAGACCCAGTACTTC. Its translation: CASSAPGGRKETQYF.

This clone was detected only once. The chain couples TRBV11-2 to TRBJ2-3; no clear D. Germline CDR1 reads SGHAT; CDR2 reads FQNNGV. This CDR3 is 13 amino acids long. Trimming left V 7 bases short and J 3 bases short, with 11 bases between. The CDR3 region has the DNA TGTGCCAGCAAGAACAGTGCAACAGATACGCAGTATTTT. The encoded protein is CASKNSATDTQYF.

The rearrangement joins TRBV6-5 to TRBJ1-6; 11 nucleotides agree with TRBD1. From germline, CDR1 is MNHEY and CDR2 SVGAGI. V dropped 5 bases and J dropped 9; count of bases not matched to a gene: 3. This CDR3 spans 14 amino acids. The CDR3, as DNA: TGTGCCAGCAGTACCGGGACAGGGGGTTCACCCCTCCACTTT. Translating gives CASSTGTGGSPLHF.

This chain connects TRBV3-1 (or the pseudogene TRBV3-2) to TRBJ1-2; tentatively, D is TRBD1 (6 bases). Germline-derived CDR1 and CDR2 are LGHDT and YNNKEL (reference sequence). V lost 4 bases and J 8 bases, leaving 20 bases between the germline ends. The CDR3 has 15 residues. CDR3 coding DNA: TGTGCCAGCAGCCCACCGGACAGAAGGGTTGAGGGCTACACCTTC. It yields the protein CASSPPDRRVEGYTF.

This clone has only a few counts. J is TRBJ1-5 and V is TRBV3-1 (or the pseudogene TRBV3-2); D gene unclear. V lost 0 bases and J 1 base, leaving 10 bases between the germline ends. The CDR3 is 16 amino acids. Germline V gives CDR1 LGHDT, CDR2 YNNKEL (reference sequence). The CDR3 bases are TGTGCCAGCAGCCAAGACCCCTCGGGGAGCAATCAGCCCCAGCATTTT. It yields the protein CASSQDPSGSNQPQHF.

The chain joins TRBV27 to TRBJ1-2; tentative D call: TRBD1 (5 bases). CDR1 is MNHEY and CDR2 is SMNVEV in the germline V gene (reference sequence). This CDR3 has 14 amino acids. The germline V and J ends were trimmed by 6 bases and 1 base, with 12 bases remaining between them. In DNA, the CDR3 is TGTGCCAGCAGACGCGACAGCTTTAACTATGGCTACACCTTC. Its translation is CASRRDSFNYGYTF.